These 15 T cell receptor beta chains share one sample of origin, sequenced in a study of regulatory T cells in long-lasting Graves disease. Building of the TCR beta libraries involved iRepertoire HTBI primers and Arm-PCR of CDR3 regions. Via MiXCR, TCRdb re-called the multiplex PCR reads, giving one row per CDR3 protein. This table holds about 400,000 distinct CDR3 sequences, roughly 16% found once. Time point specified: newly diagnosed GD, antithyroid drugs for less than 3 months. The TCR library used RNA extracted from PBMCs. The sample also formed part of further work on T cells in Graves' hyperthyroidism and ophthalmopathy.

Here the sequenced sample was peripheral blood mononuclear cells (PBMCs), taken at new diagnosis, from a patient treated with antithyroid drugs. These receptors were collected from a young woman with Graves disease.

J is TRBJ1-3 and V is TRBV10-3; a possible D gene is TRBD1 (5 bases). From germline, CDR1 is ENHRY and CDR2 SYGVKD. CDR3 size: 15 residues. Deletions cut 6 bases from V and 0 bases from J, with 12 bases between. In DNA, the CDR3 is TGTGCCATCAGCCCCGACAGACTCTCTGGAAACACCATATATTTT. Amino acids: CAISPDRLSGNTIYF.

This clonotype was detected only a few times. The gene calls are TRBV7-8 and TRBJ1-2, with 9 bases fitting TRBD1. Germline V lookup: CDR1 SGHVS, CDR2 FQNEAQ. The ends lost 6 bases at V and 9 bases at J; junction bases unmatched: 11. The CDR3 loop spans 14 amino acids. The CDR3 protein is CASSPGTGTRSYTF. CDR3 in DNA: TGTGCCAGCAGTCCCGGGACAGGGACGAGGAGCTACACCTTC.

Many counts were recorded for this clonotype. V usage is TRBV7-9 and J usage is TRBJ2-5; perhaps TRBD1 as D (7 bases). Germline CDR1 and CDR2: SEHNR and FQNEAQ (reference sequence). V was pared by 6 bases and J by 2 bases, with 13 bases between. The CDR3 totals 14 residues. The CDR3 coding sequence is TGTGCCAGCAGTCTGACAGGGAGGCAAGAGACCCAGTACTTC. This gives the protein CASSLTGRQETQYF. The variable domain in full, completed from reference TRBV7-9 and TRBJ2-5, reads DTGVSQNPRHKITKRGQNVTFRCDPISEHNRLYWYRQTLGQGPEFLTYFQNEAQLEKSRLLSDRFSAERPKGSFSTLEIQRTEQGDSAMYLCASSLTGRQETQYFGPGTRLLVL.

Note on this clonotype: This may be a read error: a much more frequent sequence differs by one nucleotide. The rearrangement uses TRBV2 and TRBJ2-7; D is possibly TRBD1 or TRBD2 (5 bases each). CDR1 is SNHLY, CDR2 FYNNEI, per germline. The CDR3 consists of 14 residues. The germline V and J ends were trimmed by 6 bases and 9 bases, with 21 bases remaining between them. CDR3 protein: CASSLLAPDSGQYF. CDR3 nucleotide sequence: TGTGCCAGCAGCTTACTGGCACCCGACAGCGGGCAGTACTTC.

The DNA of the CDR3 is TGTGCCAGCAGACCCGTTGGGGATCAGCCCCAGCATTTT. This gives the protein CASRPVGDQPQHF. The V gene is TRBV6-1, the J gene TRBJ1-5; D ambiguous. Germline-derived CDR1 and CDR2 are MNHNS and SASEGT. V dropped 6 bases and J dropped 5 bases, with 11 bases sitting between them. The CDR3 has 13 amino acids.

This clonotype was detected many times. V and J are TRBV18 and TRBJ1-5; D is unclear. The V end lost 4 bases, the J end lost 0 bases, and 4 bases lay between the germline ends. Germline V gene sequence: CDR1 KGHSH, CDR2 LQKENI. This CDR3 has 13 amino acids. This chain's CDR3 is CASSLHSNQPQHF. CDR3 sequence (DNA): TGTGCCAGCTCACTTCATAGCAATCAGCCCCAGCATTTT.

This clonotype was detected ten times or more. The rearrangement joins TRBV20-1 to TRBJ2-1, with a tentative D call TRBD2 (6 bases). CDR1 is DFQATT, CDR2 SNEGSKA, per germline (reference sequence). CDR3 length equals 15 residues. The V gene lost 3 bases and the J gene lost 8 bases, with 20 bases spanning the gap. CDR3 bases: TGCAGTGCTAGGGGGTTCCGGGAGCCGAGGGATGAGCAGTTCTTC. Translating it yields CSARGFREPRDEQFF.

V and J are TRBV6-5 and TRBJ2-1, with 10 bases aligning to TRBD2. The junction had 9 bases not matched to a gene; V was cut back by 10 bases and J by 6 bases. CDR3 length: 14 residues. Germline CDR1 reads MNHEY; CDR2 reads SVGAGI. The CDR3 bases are TGTGCCATCACGCTAGCGGGAGAGACCAATGAGCAGTTCTTC. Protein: CAITLAGETNEQFF.

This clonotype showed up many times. CDR3 residues: CSARSAGEWNEQFF. The CDR3 DNA is TGCAGTGCTAGATCGGCAGGGGAGTGGAATGAGCAGTTCTTC. The V call is TRBV20-1, the J call TRBJ2-1; TRBD1 might be the D (6 bases). The CDR3 sequence is 14 residues long. V was cut by 2 bases and J by 7 bases, with 15 bases left in between. From germline, CDR1 is DFQATT and CDR2 SNEGSKA (reference sequence).

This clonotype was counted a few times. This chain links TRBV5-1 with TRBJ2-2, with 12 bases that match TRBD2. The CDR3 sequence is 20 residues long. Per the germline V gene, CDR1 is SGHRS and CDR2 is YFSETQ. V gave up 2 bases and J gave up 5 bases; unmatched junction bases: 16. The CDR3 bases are TGCGCCAGCAGCTTCCTCGGACTAGCGGGAAAACTCCAGGGGACCGGGGAGCTGTTTTTT. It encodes CASSFLGLAGKLQGTGELFF.

The CDR3 DNA reads as TGTGCCAGCAGTTTTCTGAGGTACTCTGGAAACACCATATATTTT. Translated, it gives CASSFLRYSGNTIYF. The rearrangement uses TRBV28 and TRBJ1-3; D is unclear. Trimming shortened V by 3 bases and J by 0 bases, and 9 bases separated the two germline ends. This CDR3 contains 15 residues. Germline CDR1 reads MDHEN; CDR2 reads SYDVKM.

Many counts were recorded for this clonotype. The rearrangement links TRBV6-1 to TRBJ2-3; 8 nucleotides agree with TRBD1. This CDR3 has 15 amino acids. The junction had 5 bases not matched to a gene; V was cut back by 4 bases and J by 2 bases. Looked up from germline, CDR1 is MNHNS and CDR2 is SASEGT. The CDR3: CASSVVTGDTDTQYF. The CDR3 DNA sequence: TGTGCCAGCAGTGTGGTGACAGGGGACACAGATACGCAGTATTTT.

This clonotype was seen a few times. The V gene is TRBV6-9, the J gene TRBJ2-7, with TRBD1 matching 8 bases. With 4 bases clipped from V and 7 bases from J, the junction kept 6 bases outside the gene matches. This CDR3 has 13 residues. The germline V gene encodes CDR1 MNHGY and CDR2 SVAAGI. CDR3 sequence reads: CASSSTGDGEQYF. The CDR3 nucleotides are TGTGCCAGCAGTTCGACAGGGGACGGGGAGCAGTACTTC.

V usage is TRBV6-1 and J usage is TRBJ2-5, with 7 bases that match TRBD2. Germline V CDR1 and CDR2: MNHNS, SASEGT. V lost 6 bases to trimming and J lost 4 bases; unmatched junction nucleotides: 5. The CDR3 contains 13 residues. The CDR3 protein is CASSWGGGETQYF. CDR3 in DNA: TGTGCCAGCAGCTGGGGGGGGGGAGAGACCCAGTACTTC.

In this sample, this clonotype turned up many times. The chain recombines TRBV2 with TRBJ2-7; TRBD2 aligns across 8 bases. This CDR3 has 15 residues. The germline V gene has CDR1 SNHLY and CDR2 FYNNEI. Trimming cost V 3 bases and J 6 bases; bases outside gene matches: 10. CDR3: CASSEARAGAIEQYF. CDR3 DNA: TGTGCCAGCAGTGAGGCGCGAGCGGGAGCTATCGAGCAGTACTTC.